The sequence of this TCR beta chain was determined in a study of shared clonotypes between healthy human individuals. Overall study context: Plates per donor: three CD4 naive, three CD4 memory, two CD8 naive, one CD8 memory.

Original processing notes: Junction-only sequences without quality scores were provided by ImmunoSEQ, so filtering was different. Measured with immunoSEQ multiplex PCR; TCRdb has only the in-frame clones, and not every one. V, J and clone size derive from that table, while D and trimming were established from the DNA sequence. The sample lists millions of clones, 85% to 95% occurring once. Points on this clone: Antigen specificity is unknown.

Points from the study as a whole: Clonotype sharing among donors was expected to depend on sequencing depth.

The source is a man between 18 and 35 years old in good health. The sample was naive CD4+ T cells sorted from blood. Described subset: CD45RA+ positively selected.

As DNA, the CDR3 is TGTGCCAGCAGCGTCGCGGGACAGGGGGTTTACGAGCAGTACTTC. Protein sequence: CASSVAGQGVYEQYF. The chain uses TRBV9 and TRBJ2-7; 11 bases align to TRBD1. After removal of 2 bases from V and 4 bases from J, the junction contained 5 bases not matched to a gene. Germline V gene data show CDR1 as SGDLS and CDR2 as YYNGEE. The CDR3 runs to 15 residues.